These 20 T cell receptor beta chains originate from one sample sequenced in a study of blood T cell repertoires in COVID-19. TCRdb keeps only in-frame clones here, not all; method: immunoSEQ multiplex PCR. Seen here are approximately 79,000 clones, approximately 80% observed once, and the top ten hold about 13%. Sample: peripheral blood. These receptors were obtained from a man aged 45-60 years with COVID-19, enrolled during active disease.

The rearrangement joins TRBV30 to TRBJ1-2; possibly TRBD1 for D (6 bases). From germline, CDR1 is GTSNPN and CDR2 SVGIG (reference sequence). The CDR3 covers 12 residues. V was clipped by 1 base and J by 6 bases, with 9 bases between them. For the CDR3, the DNA is TGTGCCTGGAGTGAGGGGGTCGATGGCTACACCTTC. Translated: CAWSEGVDGYTF.

This clone was observed once. The V and J genes are TRBV28 and TRBJ2-2; the match to TRBD2 covers 12 bases. Looked up from germline, CDR1 is MDHEN and CDR2 is SYDVKM. The CDR3 is 16 amino acids. V was pared by 6 bases and J by 4 bases, with 6 bases of the junction left unmatched. CDR3 in DNA: TGTGCCAGCAGCTATGGACTAGCGGGATTCACCGGGGAGCTGTTTTTT. It yields the protein CASSYGLAGFTGELFF.

V is TRBV5-4 and J is TRBJ2-5; no reliable D call. This CDR3 has 13 amino acids. The germline CDR1 and CDR2 sequences are SGHNT and YYREEE (reference sequence). The V gene lost 0 bases and the J gene lost 2 bases, with 5 bases spanning the gap. The CDR3 reads CASSLEQQETQYF. The CDR3 DNA reads as TGTGCCAGCAGCTTGGAACAACAAGAGACCCAGTACTTC.

This clone was detected once. The gene calls are TRBV9 and TRBJ2-1; TRBD2 agrees at 7 bases. Per the germline V gene, CDR1 is SGDLS and CDR2 is YYNGEE. After removal of 0 bases from V and 3 bases from J, the junction contained 3 bases not matched to a gene. CDR3 length equals 15 residues. CDR3 bases: TGTGCCAGCAGCGTAGTGTCTAGCGGCTACAATGAGCAGTTCTTC. This codes for CASSVVSSGYNEQFF. The variable domain in full, with the rest retrieved from reference TRBV9 and TRBJ2-1, is DSGVTQTPKHLITATGQRVTLRCSPRSGDLSVYWYQQSLDQGLQFLIQYYNGEERAKGNILERFSAQQFPDLHSELNLSSLELGDSALYFCASSVVSSGYNEQFFGPGTRLTVL.

The chain recombines TRBV6-5 with TRBJ2-5; TRBD1 is a possible D gene (6 bases). The CDR3 is made up of 15 amino acids. Germline CDR1 MNHEY, CDR2 SVGAGI. Trimming left V 5 bases short and J 2 bases short, with 15 bases between. The DNA for the CDR3 is TGTGCCAGCAGTCCACAGGGCGTGACTCAAGAGACCCAGTACTTC. It yields the protein CASSPQGVTQETQYF.

V usage is TRBV18 and J usage is TRBJ2-7; D perhaps matches TRBD1 (6 bases). CDR1 KGHSH and CDR2 LQKENI come from the germline V gene. The CDR3 is made up of 14 amino acids. Trimming left V 2 bases short and J 2 bases short, with 10 bases between. CDR3 residues: CASSPGAGAYEQYF. DNA of the CDR3: TGTGCCAGCTCACCAGGGGCAGGGGCCTACGAGCAGTACTTC.

The chain employs TRBV15 and TRBJ1-4; no clear D. CDR1 is LNHNV, CDR2 YYDKDF, per germline (reference sequence). CDR3 length equals 13 residues. The V and J ends lost 0 bases and 10 bases respectively, with 9 bases between them. The CDR3 loop reads CATSRDPTGKLFF. CDR3 DNA sequence: TGTGCCACCAGCAGAGATCCTACCGGAAAACTGTTTTTT.

The chain uses TRBV5-1 and TRBJ2-5; 7 bases fit TRBD1. The junction had 3 bases not matched to a gene; V was cut back by 3 bases and J by 1 base. This CDR3 has 14 residues. Per germline, CDR1 SGHRS and CDR2 YFSETQ. CDR3 region: CASSYGTAQETQYF. CDR3 in DNA: TGCGCCAGCAGCTATGGGACAGCCCAAGAGACCCAGTACTTC.

CDR3 in DNA: TGTGCCAGCAGCAAAGGTGTTCTGGCTAGCGGAACCTACGAGCAGTACTTC. Translated, it gives CASSKGVLASGTYEQYF. The gene calls are TRBV21-1 and TRBJ2-7; the listed D gene, TRBD2, was not tested against the DNA. TRBV21-1 is marked as a pseudogene. CDR3 length: 17 residues.

The rearrangement links TRBV11-2 to TRBJ1-1, with D perhaps TRBD1 (5 bases). The CDR3 runs to 13 residues. CDR1 and CDR2 (germline): SGHAT, FQNNGV. V was shortened by 6 bases and J by 6 bases, with 14 bases between the two germline ends. This chain's CDR3 is CASRPTGVPEAFF. The CDR3 region has the DNA TGTGCCAGCAGACCCACGGGGGTGCCTGAAGCTTTCTTT.

This sequence joins TRBV11-2 and TRBJ2-7; tentative D call: TRBD2 (6 bases). With 4 bases removed from V and 7 bases from J, the gap between germline ends came to 14 bases. The CDR3 length is 13 residues. The germline gives CDR1 SGHAT, CDR2 FQNNGV. The CDR3 is CASSSGLSQEQYF. CDR3 nucleotides: TGTGCCAGCAGCTCCGGACTAAGCCAAGAGCAGTACTTC.

The V and J genes are TRBV7-6 and TRBJ2-7; no clear D. V lost 5 bases and J 4 bases, leaving 6 bases between the germline ends. This CDR3 has 11 residues. CDR1 is SGHVS and CDR2 is FNYEAQ in the germline V gene. The CDR3 nucleotides read TGTGCCAGCAGCAACAGTTACGAGCAGTACTTC. Protein sequence: CASSNSYEQYF.

The chain recombines TRBV6-5 with TRBJ1-6; tentatively, D is TRBD1 (6 bases). The CDR3 runs 16 residues. The germline V and J ends were trimmed by 1 base and 0 bases, with 7 bases remaining between them. Germline loops: CDR1 MNHEY, CDR2 SVGAGI. The DNA for the CDR3 is TGTGCCAGCAGTTACTTAGGGGGCTCCTATAATTCACCCCTCCACTTT. This sequence encodes CASSYLGGSYNSPLHF.

The chain's CDR3 is CASSVGAGGGYEQYF. DNA for the CDR3: TGTGCCAGCAGCGTAGGGGCGGGAGGTGGCTACGAGCAGTACTTC. The chain has TRBV9 and TRBJ2-7; 8 nucleotides agree with TRBD2. Unmatched junction bases numbered 5, after V lost 0 bases and J lost 3 bases. The CDR3 loop spans 15 amino acids. CDR1 is SGDLS, CDR2 YYNGEE, per germline.

The rearrangement links TRBV7-9 to TRBJ1-1, with a tentative D call TRBD1 (5 bases). Trimming took 5 bases from V and 5 from J, leaving 15 bases between them. The germline CDR1 and CDR2 sequences are SEHNR and FQNEAQ (reference sequence). The CDR3 length is 14 residues. CDR3 sequence (DNA): TGTGCCAGCAGCCCTGTTGTAGGGGTTACTGAAGCTTTCTTT. Translated, it gives CASSPVVGVTEAFF.

The chain is built from TRBV5-1 and TRBJ2-7, with TRBD1 as a possible D gene (5 bases). The CDR3 spans 13 residues. Germline V CDR1 and CDR2: SGHRS, YFSETQ. Trimming pared 0 bases from V and 4 bases from J, leaving 8 bases between. As DNA, the CDR3 is TGCGCCAGCAGCTTGGGACAGCGTTACGAGCAGTACTTC. This translates into CASSLGQRYEQYF.

The V and J genes are TRBV7-2 and TRBJ2-1, with D possibly TRBD2 on 6 matching bases. CDR1 and CDR2 from the germline V gene are SGHTA and FQGNSA. Trimming left V 0 bases short and J 1 base short, with 10 bases between. The CDR3 sequence is 16 residues long. CDR3 DNA sequence: TGTGCCAGCAGCTTAGCCGGGGGATTATCCTACAATGAGCAGTTCTTC. Translating it yields CASSLAGGLSYNEQFF.

This chain uses TRBV7-9 with TRBJ2-5; the D gene is possibly TRBD2 (6 bases). The CDR3 totals 15 residues. Looked up from germline, CDR1 is SEHNR and CDR2 is FQNEAQ (reference sequence). The V gene lost 1 base and the J gene lost 2 bases, with 11 bases spanning the gap. The CDR3 DNA reads TGTGCCAGCAGCTTAGTCGGGAGTAGTCAAGAGACCCAGTACTTC. This sequence encodes CASSLVGSSQETQYF.

This chain connects TRBV2 to TRBJ1-1; D not certain. The CDR3 is 14 amino acids. V lost 6 bases to trimming and J lost 4 bases, with 15 bases between them. CDR1 is SNHLY, CDR2 FYNNEI, per germline. CDR3 sequence reads: CASSRGSESTEAFF. CDR3 nucleotide sequence: TGTGCCAGCAGCAGAGGAAGTGAAAGCACTGAAGCTTTCTTT.

This rearrangement joins TRBV18 to TRBJ2-1; D uncertain. CDR3 length: 12 amino acids. Deletions cut 3 bases from V and 10 bases from J, with 10 bases between. In germline, CDR1 is KGHSH, CDR2 LQKENI. The CDR3: CASSPRSEEQFF. The CDR3 region has the DNA TGTGCCAGCTCACCTCGTTCAGAAGAGCAGTTCTTC.